The clone carrying this T cell receptor (beta chain) was recorded only once. This sample is part of a study of technical replicates of blood from several donors. This CDR3 has 17 amino acids. CDR1 is SGHVS, CDR2 FNYEAQ, per germline. Unmatched junction bases numbered 9, after V lost 5 bases and J lost 1 base. Measured with immunoSEQ multiplex PCR; TCRdb has only the in-frame clones, and not every one. The sample holds some 15,000 clones, 65% to 85% seen once. This receptor was identified in a human donor in good health. Some clones in this sample may be carry-over from other donors' samples. This chain uses TRBV7-6 with TRBJ2-4, with TRBD2 matching 9 bases. The sequencing input was PBMCs. Written as DNA, the CDR3 is TGTGCCAGCAGCCCCCGCGGGGGGGCTTTGGCCAAAAACATTCAGTACTTC. Residues: CASSPRGGALAKNIQYF. Full variable domain (outside the CDR3, taken from reference TRBV7-6 and TRBJ2-4): GAGVSQSPRYKVTKRGQDVALRCDPISGHVSLYWYRQALGQGPEFLTYFNYEAQQDKSGLPNDRFSAERPEGSISTLTIQRTEQRDSAMYRCASSPRGGALAKNIQYFGAGTRLSVL.